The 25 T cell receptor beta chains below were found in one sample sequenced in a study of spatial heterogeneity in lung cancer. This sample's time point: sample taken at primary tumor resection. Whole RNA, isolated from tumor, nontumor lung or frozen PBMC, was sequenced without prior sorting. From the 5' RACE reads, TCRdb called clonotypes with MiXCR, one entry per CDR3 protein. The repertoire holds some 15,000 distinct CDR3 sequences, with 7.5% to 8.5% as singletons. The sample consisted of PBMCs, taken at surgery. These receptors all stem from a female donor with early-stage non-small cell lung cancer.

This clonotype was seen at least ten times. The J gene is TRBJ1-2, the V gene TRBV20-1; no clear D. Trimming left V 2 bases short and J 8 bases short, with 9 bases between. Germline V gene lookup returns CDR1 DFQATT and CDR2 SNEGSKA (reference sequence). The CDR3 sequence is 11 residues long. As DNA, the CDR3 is TGCAGTGCTAGAATGGGTAGGGGCTACACCTTC. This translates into CSARMGRGYTF.

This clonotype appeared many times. The CDR3 reads CASSLEGIGEKLFF. The DNA of the CDR3 is TGTGCCAGCAGCTTAGAGGGAATCGGTGAAAAACTGTTTTTT. The chain links TRBV7-9 to TRBJ1-4; D is undetermined. V shed 1 base and J shed 7 bases, with 10 bases lying between them. This CDR3 region has 14 residues. CDR1 is SEHNR, CDR2 FQNEAQ, per germline (reference sequence).

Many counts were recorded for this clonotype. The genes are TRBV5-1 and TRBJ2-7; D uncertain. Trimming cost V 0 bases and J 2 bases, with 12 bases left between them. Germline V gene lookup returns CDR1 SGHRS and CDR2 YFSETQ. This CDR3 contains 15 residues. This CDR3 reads CASSLDRNNPYEQYF. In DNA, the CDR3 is TGCGCCAGCAGCTTGGACAGAAACAACCCCTACGAGCAGTACTTC.

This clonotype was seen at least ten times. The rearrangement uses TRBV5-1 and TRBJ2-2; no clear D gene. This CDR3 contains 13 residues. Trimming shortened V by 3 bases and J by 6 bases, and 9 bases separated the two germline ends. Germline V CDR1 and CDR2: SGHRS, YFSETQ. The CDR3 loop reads CASSWMDPGELFF. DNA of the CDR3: TGCGCCAGCAGCTGGATGGATCCCGGGGAGCTGTTTTTT.

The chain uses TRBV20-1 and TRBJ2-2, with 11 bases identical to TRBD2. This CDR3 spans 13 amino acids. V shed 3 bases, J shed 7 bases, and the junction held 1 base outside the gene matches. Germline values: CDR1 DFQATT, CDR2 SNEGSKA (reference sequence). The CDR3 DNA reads TGCAGTGCTAGCGGACTAGCGGGCGGGGAGCTGTTTTTT. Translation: CSASGLAGGELFF.

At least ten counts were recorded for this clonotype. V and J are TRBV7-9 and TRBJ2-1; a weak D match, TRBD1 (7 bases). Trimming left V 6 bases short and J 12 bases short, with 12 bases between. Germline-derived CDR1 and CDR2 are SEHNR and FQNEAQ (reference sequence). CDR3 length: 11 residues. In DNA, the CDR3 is TGTGCCAGCAGTTCAGGGGGGATGCAGTTCTTC. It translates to CASSSGGMQFF.

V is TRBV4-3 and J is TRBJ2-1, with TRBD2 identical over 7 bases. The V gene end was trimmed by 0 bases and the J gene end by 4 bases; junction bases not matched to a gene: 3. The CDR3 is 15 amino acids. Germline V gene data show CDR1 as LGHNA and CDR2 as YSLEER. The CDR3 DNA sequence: TGCGCCAGCAGCCAAGATGGGGGGGGTTACAATGAGCAGTTCTTC. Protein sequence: CASSQDGGGYNEQFF.

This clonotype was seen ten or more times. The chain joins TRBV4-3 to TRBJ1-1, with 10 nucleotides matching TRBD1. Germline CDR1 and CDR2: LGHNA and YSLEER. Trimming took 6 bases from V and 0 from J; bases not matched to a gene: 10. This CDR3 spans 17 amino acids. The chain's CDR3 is CASRLKGQGGLNTEAFF. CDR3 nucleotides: TGCGCCAGCAGACTAAAAGGACAGGGGGGGTTGAACACTGAAGCTTTCTTT.

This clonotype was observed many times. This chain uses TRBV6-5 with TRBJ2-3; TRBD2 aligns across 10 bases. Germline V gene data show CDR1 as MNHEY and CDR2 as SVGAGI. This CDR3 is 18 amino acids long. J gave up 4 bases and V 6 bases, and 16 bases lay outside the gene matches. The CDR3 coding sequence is TGTGCCAGCAGCCAATGGCTAGCGGGGGCCCGGGGCCCAGATACGCAGTATTTT. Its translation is CASSQWLAGARGPDTQYF.

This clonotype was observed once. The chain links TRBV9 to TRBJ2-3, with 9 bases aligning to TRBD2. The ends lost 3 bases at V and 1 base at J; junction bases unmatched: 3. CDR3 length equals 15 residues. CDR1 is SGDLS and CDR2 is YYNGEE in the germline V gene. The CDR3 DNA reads TGTGCCAGCAGCGCAATAGCGGGGGGCACAGATACGCAGTATTTT. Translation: CASSAIAGGTDTQYF.

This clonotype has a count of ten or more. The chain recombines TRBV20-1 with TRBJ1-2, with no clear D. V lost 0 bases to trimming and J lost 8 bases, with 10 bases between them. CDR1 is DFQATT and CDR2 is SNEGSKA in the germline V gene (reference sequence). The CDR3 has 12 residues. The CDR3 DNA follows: TGCAGTGCTAGAGAGGCCCTGGGGGGCTACACCTTC. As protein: CSAREALGGYTF.

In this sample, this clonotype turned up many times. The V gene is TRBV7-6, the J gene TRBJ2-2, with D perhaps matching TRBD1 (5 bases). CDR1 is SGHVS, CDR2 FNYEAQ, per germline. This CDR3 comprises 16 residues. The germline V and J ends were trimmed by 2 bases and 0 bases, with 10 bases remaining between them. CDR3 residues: CASSLISGTNTGELFF. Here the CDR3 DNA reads TGTGCCAGCAGCTTAATTTCAGGGACGAACACCGGGGAGCTGTTTTTT. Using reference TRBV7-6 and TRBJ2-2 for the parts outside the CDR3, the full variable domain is GAGVSQSPRYKVTKRGQDVALRCDPISGHVSLYWYRQALGQGPEFLTYFNYEAQQDKSGLPNDRFSAERPEGSISTLTIQRTEQRDSAMYRCASSLISGTNTGELFFGEGSRLTVL.

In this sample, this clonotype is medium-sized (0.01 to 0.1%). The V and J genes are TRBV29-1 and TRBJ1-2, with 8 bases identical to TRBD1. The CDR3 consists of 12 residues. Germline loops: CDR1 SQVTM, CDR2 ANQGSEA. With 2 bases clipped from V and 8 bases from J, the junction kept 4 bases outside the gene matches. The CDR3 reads CSVERTGLGYTF. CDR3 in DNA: TGCAGCGTTGAAAGGACAGGGTTAGGCTACACCTTC.

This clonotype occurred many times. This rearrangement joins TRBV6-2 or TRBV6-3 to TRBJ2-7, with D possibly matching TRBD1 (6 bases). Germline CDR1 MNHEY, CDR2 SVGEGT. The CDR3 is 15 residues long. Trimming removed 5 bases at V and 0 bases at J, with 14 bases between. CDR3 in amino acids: CASSPLRTVSYEQYF. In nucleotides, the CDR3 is TGTGCCAGCAGTCCACTCAGGACAGTCTCCTACGAGCAGTACTTC.

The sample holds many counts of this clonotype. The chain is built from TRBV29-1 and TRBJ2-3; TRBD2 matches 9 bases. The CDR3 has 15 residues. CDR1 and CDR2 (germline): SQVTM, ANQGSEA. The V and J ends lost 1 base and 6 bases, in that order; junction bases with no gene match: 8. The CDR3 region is CSVEGIAGARDTQYF. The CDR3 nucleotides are TGCAGCGTTGAAGGGATAGCGGGAGCCCGGGATACGCAGTATTTT.

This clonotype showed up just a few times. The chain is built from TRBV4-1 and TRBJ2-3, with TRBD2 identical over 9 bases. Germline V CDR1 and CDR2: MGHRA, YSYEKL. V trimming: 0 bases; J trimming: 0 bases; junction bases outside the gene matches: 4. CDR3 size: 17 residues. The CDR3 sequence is CASSQEASGASTDTQYF. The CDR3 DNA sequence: TGCGCCAGCAGCCAAGAGGCTAGCGGGGCTAGCACAGATACGCAGTATTTT.

CDR3 amino acids: CASSPTFSSYNSPLHF. The CDR3 bases are TGTGCCAGCAGCCCTACTTTTAGCTCCTATAATTCACCCCTCCACTTT. V gene TRBV7-3 combines with J gene TRBJ1-6; no clear D. This CDR3 region has 16 residues. The germline gives CDR1 SGHTA, CDR2 FQGTGA. Between the trimmed V and J ends, which lost 5 bases and 0 bases, there was a span of 11 bases. The complete variable domain, with remaining parts taken from reference TRBV7-3 and TRBJ1-6, reads GAGVSQTPSNKVTEKGKYVELRCDPISGHTALYWYRQSLGQGPEFLIYFQGTGAADDSGLPNDRFFAVRPEGSVSTLKIQRTERGDSAVYLCASSPTFSSYNSPLHFGNGTRLTVT.

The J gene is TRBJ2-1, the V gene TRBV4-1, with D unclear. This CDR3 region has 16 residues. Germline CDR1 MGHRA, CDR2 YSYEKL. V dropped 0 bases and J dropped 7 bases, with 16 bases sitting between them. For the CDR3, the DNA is TGCGCCAGCAGCCAAGATCGGGTCCCCTATTGGAATGAGCAGTTCTTC. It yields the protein CASSQDRVPYWNEQFF.

CDR3 loop: CSASPSTGVTNGYTF. Written as DNA, the CDR3 is TGCAGTGCTAGCCCCTCGACAGGGGTCACCAATGGCTACACCTTC. This chain uses TRBV20-1 with TRBJ1-2; 8 positions agree with TRBD1. Trimming at V came to 3 bases and at J to 6 bases, leaving 12 bases not matched to a gene. CDR3 length: 15 residues. Germline loops: CDR1 DFQATT, CDR2 SNEGSKA (reference sequence).

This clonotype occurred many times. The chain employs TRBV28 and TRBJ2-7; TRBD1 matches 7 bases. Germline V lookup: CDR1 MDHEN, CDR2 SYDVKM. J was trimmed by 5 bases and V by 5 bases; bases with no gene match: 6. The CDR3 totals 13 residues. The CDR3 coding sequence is TGTGCCAGCAGTCGAGTAGACAGGGACGAGCAGTACTTC. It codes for CASSRVDRDEQYF.

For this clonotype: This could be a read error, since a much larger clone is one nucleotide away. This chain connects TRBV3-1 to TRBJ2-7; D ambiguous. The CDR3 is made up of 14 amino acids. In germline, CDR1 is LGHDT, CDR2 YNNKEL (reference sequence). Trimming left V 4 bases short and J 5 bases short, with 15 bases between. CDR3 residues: CASSRSTAYNEQYF. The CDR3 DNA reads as TGTGCCAGCAGCCGGTCTACAGCTTACAACGAGCAGTACTTC.

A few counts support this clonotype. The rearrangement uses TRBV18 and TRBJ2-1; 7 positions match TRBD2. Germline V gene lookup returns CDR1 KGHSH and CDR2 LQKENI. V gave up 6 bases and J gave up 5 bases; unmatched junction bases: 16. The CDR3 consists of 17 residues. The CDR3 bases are TGTGCCAGCTCTCCTCTGCGGGGAAGCGGGACGAACAATGAGCAGTTCTTC. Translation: CASSPLRGSGTNNEQFF. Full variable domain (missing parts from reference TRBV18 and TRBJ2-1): NAGVMQNPRHLVRRRGQEARLRCSPMKGHSHVYWYRQLPEEGLKFMVYLQKENIIDESGMPKERFSAEFPKEGPSILRIQQVVRGDSAAYFCASSPLRGSGTNNEQFFGPGTRLTVL.

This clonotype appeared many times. The CDR3 reads CSVKGGGTDTQYF. The CDR3 DNA is TGCAGCGTTAAAGGTGGCGGCACAGATACGCAGTATTTT. The V gene is TRBV29-1, the J gene TRBJ2-3; D not certain. V lost 5 bases and J lost 1, with 10 bases in between. The CDR3 spans 13 residues. Germline V CDR1 and CDR2: SQVTM, ANQGSEA.

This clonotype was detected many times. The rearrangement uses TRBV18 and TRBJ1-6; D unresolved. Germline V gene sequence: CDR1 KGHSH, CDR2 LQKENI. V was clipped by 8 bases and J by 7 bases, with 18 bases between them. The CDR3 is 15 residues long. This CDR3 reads CASHDQSQSNSPLHF. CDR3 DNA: TGTGCCAGCCACGATCAGAGCCAATCCAATTCACCCCTCCACTTT.

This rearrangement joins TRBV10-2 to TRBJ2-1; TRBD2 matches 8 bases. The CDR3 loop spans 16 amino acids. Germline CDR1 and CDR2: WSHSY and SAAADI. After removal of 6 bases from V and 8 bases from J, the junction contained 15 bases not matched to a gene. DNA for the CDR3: TGCGCCAGCAGGACCGTAGCGGGGATCCCTCCAGATGAGCAGTTCTTC. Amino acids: CASRTVAGIPPDEQFF.